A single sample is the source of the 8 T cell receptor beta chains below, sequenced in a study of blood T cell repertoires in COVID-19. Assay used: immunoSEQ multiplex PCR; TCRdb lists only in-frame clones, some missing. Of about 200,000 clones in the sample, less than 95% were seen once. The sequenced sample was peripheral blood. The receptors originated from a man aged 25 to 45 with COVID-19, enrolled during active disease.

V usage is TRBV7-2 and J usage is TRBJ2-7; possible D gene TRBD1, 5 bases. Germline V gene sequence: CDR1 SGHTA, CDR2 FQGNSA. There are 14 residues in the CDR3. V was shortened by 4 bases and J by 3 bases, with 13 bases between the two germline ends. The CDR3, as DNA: TGTGCCAGCAGCTCACCCCTTAGGGGCTACGAGCAGTACTTC. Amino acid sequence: CASSSPLRGYEQYF.

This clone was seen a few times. CDR3: CSAGGQGDTEAFF. Written as DNA, the CDR3 is TGCAGCGCCGGGGGACAGGGGGACACTGAAGCTTTCTTT. This rearrangement joins TRBV29-1 to TRBJ1-1; 11 bases map to TRBD1. The V gene's germline CDR1 is SQVTM and CDR2 ANQGSEA. The J segment lost 3 bases and the V segment lost 7 bases, leaving 4 bases of the junction unmatched. This CDR3 comprises 13 residues.

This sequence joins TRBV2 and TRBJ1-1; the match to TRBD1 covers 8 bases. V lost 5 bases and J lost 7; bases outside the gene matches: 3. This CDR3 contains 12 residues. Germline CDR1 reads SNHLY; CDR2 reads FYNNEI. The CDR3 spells CASSFGQGEAFF. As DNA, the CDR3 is TGTGCCAGCAGTTTCGGACAGGGTGAAGCTTTCTTT.

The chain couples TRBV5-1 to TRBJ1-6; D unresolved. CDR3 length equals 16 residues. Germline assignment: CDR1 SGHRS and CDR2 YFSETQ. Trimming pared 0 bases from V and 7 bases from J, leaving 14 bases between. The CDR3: CASSLDGGQENSPLHF. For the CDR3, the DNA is TGCGCCAGCAGCTTGGACGGAGGCCAGGAAAATTCACCCCTCCACTTT.

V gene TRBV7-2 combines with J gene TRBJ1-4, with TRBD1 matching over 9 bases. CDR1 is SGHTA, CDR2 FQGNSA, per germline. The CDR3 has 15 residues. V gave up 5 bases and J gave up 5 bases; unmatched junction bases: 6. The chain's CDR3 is CASSPETGGNEKLFF. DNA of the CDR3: TGTGCCAGCAGCCCCGAGACAGGGGGGAATGAAAAACTGTTTTTT.

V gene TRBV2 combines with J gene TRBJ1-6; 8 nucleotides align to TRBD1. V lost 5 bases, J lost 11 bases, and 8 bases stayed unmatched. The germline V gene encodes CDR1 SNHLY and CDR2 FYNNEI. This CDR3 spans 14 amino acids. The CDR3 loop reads CASSLGQGGAPLHF. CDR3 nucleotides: TGTGCCAGCAGTCTAGGACAGGGTGGGGCACCCCTCCACTTT.

The CDR3 DNA follows: TGTGCCAGCAGCGGAGCGGACCCTGGCTACACCTTC. It is translated as CASSGADPGYTF. The chain employs TRBV5-4 and TRBJ1-2, with D unresolved. The germline V and J ends were trimmed by 4 bases and 7 bases, with 11 bases remaining between them. This CDR3 region has 12 residues. Germline V gene data show CDR1 as SGHNT and CDR2 as YYREEE (reference sequence).

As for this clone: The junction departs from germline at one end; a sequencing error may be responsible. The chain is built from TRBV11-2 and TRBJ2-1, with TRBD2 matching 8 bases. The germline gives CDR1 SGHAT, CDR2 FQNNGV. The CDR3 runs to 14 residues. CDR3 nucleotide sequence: TGTGCCAACAGCTTAGGTGTGACTAGCGATGAGCAGTTCTTC. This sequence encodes CANSLGVTSDEQFF.